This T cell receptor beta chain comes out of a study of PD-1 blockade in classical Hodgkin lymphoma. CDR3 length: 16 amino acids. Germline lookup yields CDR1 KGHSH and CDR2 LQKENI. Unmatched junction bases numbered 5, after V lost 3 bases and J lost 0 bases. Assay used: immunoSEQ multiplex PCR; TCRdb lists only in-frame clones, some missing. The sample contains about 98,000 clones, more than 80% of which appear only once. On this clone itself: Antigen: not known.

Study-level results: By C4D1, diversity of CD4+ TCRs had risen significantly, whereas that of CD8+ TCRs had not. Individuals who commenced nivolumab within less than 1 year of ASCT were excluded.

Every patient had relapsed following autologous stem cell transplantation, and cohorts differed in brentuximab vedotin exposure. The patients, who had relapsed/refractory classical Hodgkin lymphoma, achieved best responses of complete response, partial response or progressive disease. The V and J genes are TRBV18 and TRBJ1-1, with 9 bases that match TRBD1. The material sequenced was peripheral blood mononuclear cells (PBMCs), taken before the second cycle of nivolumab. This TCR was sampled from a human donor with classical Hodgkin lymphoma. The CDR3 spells CASSPAGTGLNTEAFF. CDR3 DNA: TGTGCCAGCTCACCCGCCGGGACAGGGTTGAACACTGAAGCTTTCTTT.